This T cell receptor (beta chain) was retrieved from a study of blood T cell repertoires in COVID-19. Background on the study: The United States, Italy and Spain were the sources of the acute and convalescent COVID-19 samples. The cDNA or gDNA used as material had been derived from T cells, B-cell-depleted T cells, or PBMCs.

This CDR3 contains 16 residues. Trimming left V 1 base short and J 0 bases short, with 10 bases between. Germline lookup yields CDR1 SNHLY and CDR2 FYNNEI. The table came from immunoSEQ multiplex PCR; TCRdb's copy has only in-frame clones and leaves some out. Here the sample spans approximately 290,000 clones, approximately 93% being singletons. Those enrolled in Seattle joined during active infection and were followed longitudinally afterward. The chain employs TRBV2 and TRBJ1-3, with D unclear. What was sequenced was peripheral blood. The clonotype originates from a woman aged 30 to 39 with COVID-19, enrolled during active disease. This CDR3 is CASSEVVSSSGNTIYF. Written as DNA, the CDR3 is TGTGCCAGCAGTGAAGTCGTGTCGTCCTCTGGAAACACCATATATTTT.